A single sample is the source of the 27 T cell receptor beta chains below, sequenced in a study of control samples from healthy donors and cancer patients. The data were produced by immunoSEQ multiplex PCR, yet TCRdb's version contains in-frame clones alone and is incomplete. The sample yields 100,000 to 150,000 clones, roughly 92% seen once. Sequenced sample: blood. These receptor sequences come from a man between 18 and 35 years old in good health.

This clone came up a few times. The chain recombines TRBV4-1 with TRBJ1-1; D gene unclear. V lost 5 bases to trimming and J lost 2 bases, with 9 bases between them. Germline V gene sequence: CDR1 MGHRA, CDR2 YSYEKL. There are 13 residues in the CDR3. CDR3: CASSFTANTEAFF. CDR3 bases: TGCGCCAGCAGCTTCACAGCTAACACTGAAGCTTTCTTT.

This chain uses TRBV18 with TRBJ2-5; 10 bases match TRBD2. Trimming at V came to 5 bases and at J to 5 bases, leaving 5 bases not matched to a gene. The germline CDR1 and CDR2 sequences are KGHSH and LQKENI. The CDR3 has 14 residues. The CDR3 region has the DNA TGTGCCAGCTCATCAAGCGGGGGGGCCGAGACCCAGTACTTC. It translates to CASSSSGGAETQYF.

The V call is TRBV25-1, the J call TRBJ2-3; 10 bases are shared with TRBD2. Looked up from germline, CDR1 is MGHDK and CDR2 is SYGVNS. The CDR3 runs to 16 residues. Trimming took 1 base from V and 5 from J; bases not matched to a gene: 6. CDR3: CASSEFRAGGRDTQYF. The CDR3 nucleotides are TGTGCCAGCAGTGAATTCAGAGCGGGGGGGAGAGATACGCAGTATTTT.

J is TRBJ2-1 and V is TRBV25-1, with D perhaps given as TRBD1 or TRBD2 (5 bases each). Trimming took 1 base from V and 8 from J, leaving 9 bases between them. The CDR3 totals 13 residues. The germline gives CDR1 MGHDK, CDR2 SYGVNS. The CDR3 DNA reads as TGTGCCAGCAGTGAATGGGACGAAGATGAGCAGTTCTTC. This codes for CASSEWDEDEQFF.

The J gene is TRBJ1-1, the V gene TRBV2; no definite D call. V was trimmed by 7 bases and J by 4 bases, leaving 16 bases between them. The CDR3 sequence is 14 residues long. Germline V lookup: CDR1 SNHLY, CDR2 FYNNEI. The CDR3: CASISRVWTTEAFF. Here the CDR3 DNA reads TGTGCCAGCATCTCTAGGGTTTGGACCACTGAAGCTTTCTTT.

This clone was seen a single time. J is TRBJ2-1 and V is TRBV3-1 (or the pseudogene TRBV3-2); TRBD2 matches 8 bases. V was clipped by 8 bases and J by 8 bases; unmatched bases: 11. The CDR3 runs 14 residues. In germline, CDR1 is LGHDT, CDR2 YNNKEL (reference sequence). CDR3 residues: CASGTSGGVHEQFF. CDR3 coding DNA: TGTGCCAGCGGGACTAGTGGGGGGGTGCATGAGCAGTTCTTC.

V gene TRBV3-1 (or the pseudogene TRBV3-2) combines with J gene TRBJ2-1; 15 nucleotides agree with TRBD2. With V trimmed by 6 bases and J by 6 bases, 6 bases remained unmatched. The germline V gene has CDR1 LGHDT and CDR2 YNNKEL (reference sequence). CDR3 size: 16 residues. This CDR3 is CASRTGTSGGLNEQFF. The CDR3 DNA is TGTGCCAGCAGGACCGGGACTAGCGGGGGGCTCAATGAGCAGTTCTTC.

CDR3 DNA: TGTGCCAGCAGCCCGGGGGCTAACTATGGCTACACCTTC. It yields the protein CASSPGANYGYTF. V is TRBV5-6 and J is TRBJ1-2, with D maybe TRBD1 (5 bases). The CDR3 covers 13 residues. Germline V gene data show CDR1 as SGHDT and CDR2 as YYEEEE. The germline V and J ends were trimmed by 4 bases and 0 bases, with 7 bases remaining between them.

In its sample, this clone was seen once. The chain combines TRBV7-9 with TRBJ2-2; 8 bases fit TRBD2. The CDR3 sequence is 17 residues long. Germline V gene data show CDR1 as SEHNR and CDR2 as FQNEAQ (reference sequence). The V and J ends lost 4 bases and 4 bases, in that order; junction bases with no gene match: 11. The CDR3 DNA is TGTGCCAGCAGCTCATACCGGGGGGGCCGCGGCACCGGGGAGCTGTTTTTT. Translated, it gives CASSSYRGGRGTGELFF.

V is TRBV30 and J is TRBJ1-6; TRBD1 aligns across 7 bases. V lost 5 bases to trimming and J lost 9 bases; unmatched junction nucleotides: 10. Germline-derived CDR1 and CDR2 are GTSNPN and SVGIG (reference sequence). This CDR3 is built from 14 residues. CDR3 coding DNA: TGTGCCTGGCAGCGACAGGGCCAAAGTTCACCCCTCCACTTT. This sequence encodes CAWQRQGQSSPLHF.

This CDR3 reads CASSFRGQIGANVLTF. For the CDR3, the DNA is TGTGCCAGCAGTTTCAGGGGGCAGATTGGGGCCAACGTCCTGACTTTC. The chain couples TRBV28 to TRBJ2-6; TRBD1 matches 8 bases. The length of the CDR3 is 16 residues. The germline V gene has CDR1 MDHEN and CDR2 SYDVKM. The V segment lost 3 bases and the J segment 3 bases; nucleotides outside the gene matches: 4.

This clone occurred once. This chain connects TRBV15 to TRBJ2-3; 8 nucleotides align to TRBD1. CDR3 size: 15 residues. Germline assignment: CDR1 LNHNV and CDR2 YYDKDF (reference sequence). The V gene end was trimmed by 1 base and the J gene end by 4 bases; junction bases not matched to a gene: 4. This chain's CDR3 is CATSRVRGLADTQYF. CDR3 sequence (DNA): TGTGCCACCAGCAGAGTCAGGGGGCTCGCAGATACGCAGTATTTT.

CDR3 residues: CASSLQAGEYEQYF. CDR3 in DNA: TGTGCCAGCAGCTTACAGGCGGGTGAATACGAGCAGTACTTC. This chain joins TRBV5-4 and TRBJ2-7; D tentatively reads TRBD1 or TRBD2 (5 bases each). Between the trimmed V and J ends, which lost 2 bases and 4 bases, there was a span of 13 bases. Germline assignment: CDR1 SGHNT and CDR2 YYREEE (reference sequence). This CDR3 spans 14 amino acids.

CDR3 protein: CASGLWGSNQPQHF. The CDR3 nucleotides are TGTGCTAGTGGTTTGTGGGGAAGCAATCAGCCCCAGCATTTT. The rearrangement links TRBV12-5 to TRBJ1-5, with D unresolved. The CDR3 extends over 14 amino acids. Germline CDR1 LGHNT, CDR2 FRNRAP. V was cut by 2 bases and J by 1 base, with 6 bases left in between. Full variable domain (remainder filled in from reference TRBV12-5 and TRBJ1-5): DARVTQTPRHKVTEMGQEVTMRCQPILGHNTVFWYRQTMMQGLELLAYFRNRAPLDDSGMPKDRFSAEMPDATLATLKIQPSEPRDSAVYFCASGLWGSNQPQHFGDGTRLSIL.

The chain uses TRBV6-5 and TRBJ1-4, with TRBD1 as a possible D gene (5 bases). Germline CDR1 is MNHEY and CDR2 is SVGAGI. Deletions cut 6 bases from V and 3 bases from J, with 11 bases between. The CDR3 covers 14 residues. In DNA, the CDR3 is TGTGCCAGCAGCCTGGGGGGTTCTAATGAAAAACTGTTTTTT. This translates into CASSLGGSNEKLFF.

The CDR3 spells CASSPGSLEQYF. The CDR3 nucleotides read TGTGCCAGCTCACCGGGGTCACTCGAGCAGTACTTC. V usage is TRBV18 and J usage is TRBJ2-7; no firm D call. V was clipped by 3 bases and J by 6 bases, with 9 bases between them. Germline V lookup: CDR1 KGHSH, CDR2 LQKENI. The CDR3 has 12 residues.

The CDR3 sequence is CASSMSGVIPQPQHF. CDR3 coding DNA: TGTGCCAGTAGTATGTCAGGGGTTATACCTCAGCCCCAGCATTTT. This sequence joins TRBV19 and TRBJ1-5; a possible D gene is TRBD1 (6 bases). The CDR3 loop spans 15 amino acids. Germline V gene sequence: CDR1 LNHDA, CDR2 SQIVND (reference sequence). V dropped 3 bases and J dropped 6 bases, with 15 bases sitting between them.

The CDR3 nucleotides are TGTGCCACCAGCCCCGGGGGAGGCGTGGAGACCCAGTACTTC. It codes for CATSPGGGVETQYF. The gene calls are TRBV15 and TRBJ2-5; TRBD2 is a possible D gene (6 bases). The germline CDR1 and CDR2 sequences are LNHNV and YYDKDF (reference sequence). The ends were cut back, 5 bases at V and 5 bases at J, with 15 bases in the middle. This CDR3 has 14 residues. Drawing the rest from reference TRBV15 and TRBJ2-5, the complete variable domain is DAMVIQNPRYQVTQFGKPVTLSCSQTLNHNVMYWYQQKSSQAPKLLFHYYDKDFNNEADTPDNFQSRRPNTSFCFLDIRSPGLGDTAMYLCATSPGGGVETQYFGPGTRLLVL.

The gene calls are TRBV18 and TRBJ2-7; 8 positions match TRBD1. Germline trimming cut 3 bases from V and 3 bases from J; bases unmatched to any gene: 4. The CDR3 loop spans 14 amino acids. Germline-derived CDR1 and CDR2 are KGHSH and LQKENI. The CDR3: CASSPGQGLYEQYF. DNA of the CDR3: TGTGCCAGCTCACCCGGACAGGGTCTCTACGAGCAGTACTTC.

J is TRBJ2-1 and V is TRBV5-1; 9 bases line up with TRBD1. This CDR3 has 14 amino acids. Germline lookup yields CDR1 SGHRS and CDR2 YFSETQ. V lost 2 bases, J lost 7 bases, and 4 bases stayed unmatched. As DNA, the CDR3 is TGCGCCAGCAGCTTCCCCGGGACAGGGAATGAGCAGTTCTTC. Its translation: CASSFPGTGNEQFF. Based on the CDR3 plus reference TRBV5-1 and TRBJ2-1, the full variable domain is KAGVTQTPRYLIKTRGQQVTLSCSPISGHRSVSWYQQTPGQGLQFLFEYFSETQRNKGNFPGRFSGRQFSNSRSEMNVSTLELGDSALYLCASSFPGTGNEQFFGPGTRLTVL.

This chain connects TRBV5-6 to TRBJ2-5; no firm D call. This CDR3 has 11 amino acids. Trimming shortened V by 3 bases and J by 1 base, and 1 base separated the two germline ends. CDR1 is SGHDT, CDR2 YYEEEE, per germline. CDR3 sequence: CASSSQETQYF. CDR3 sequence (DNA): TGTGCCAGCAGCTCCCAAGAGACCCAGTACTTC.

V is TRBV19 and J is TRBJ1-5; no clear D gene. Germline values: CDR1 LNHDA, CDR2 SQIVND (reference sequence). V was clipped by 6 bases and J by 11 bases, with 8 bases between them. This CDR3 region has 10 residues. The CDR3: CASSPLTQHF. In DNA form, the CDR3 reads TGTGCCAGTAGCCCCCTGACCCAGCATTTT.

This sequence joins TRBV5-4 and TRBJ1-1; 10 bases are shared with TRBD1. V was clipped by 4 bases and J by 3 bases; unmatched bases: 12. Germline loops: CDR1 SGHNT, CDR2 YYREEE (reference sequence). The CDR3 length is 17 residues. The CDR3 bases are TGTGCCAGCAGCCGAAAAAAAACCGGGACAGGGGACACTGAAGCTTTCTTT. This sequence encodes CASSRKKTGTGDTEAFF.

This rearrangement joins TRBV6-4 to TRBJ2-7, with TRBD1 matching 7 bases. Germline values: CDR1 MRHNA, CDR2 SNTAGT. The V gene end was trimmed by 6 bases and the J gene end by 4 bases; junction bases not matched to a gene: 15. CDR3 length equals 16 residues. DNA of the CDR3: TGTGCCAGCAGGATCAAAATAGTCAGGGGGAAGTACGAGCAGTACTTC. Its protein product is CASRIKIVRGKYEQYF.

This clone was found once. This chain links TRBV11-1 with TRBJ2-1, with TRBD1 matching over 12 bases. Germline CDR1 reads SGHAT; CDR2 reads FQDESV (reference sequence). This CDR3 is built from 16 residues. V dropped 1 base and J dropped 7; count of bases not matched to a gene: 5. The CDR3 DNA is TGTGCCAGCAGCTTAGGAGGGACAGGGGGCACGAATGAGCAGTTCTTC. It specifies CASSLGGTGGTNEQFF.

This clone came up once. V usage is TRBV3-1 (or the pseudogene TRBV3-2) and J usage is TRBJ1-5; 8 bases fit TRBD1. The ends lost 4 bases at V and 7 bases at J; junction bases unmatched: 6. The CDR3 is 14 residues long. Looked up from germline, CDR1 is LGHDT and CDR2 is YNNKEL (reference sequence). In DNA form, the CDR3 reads TGTGCCAGCAGCCTCAAACAGGGGGACCAGCCCCAGCATTTT. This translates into CASSLKQGDQPQHF.

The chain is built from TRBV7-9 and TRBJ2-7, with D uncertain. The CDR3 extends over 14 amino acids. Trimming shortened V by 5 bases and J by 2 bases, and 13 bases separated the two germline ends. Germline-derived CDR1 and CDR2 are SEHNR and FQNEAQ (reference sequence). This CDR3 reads CASSRGGRTYEQYF. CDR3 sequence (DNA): TGTGCCAGCAGCAGAGGTGGAAGGACCTACGAGCAGTACTTC.